The 11 T cell receptor beta chains presented below share a single source sample, sequenced in a study of blood T cell repertoires in COVID-19. Sequencing used immunoSEQ multiplex PCR; TCRdb keeps in-frame clones, though not all of them. The sample contains roughly 330,000 clones, 88% of which appear only once. Sequencing was done on a sample of PBMCs or T cells enriched from blood (not recorded which). These receptors all stem from a man aged 25-45 years who had recovered from COVID-19.

This clone has just a few counts. The chain has TRBV3-1 (or the pseudogene TRBV3-2) and TRBJ1-2; D remains ambiguous. Per the germline V gene, CDR1 is LGHDT and CDR2 is YNNKEL (reference sequence). V shed 2 bases and J shed 7 bases, with 8 bases lying between them. The CDR3 consists of 12 residues. CDR3 sequence reads: CASSQSEAGYTF. The CDR3 DNA reads as TGTGCCAGCAGCCAATCTGAGGCTGGCTACACCTTC.

The chain uses TRBV6-5 and TRBJ1-2; perhaps TRBD1 as D (5 bases). Trimming removed 6 bases from V and 4 bases from J, with 18 bases in between. Germline-derived CDR1 and CDR2 are MNHEY and SVGAGI. The CDR3 sequence is 15 residues long. CDR3 in amino acids: CASRDGRQTIYGYTF. In DNA, the CDR3 is TGTGCCAGCAGGGACGGACGACAGACAATCTATGGCTACACCTTC.

The rearrangement links TRBV27 to TRBJ2-7, with D possibly matching TRBD1 (6 bases). CDR3 length equals 13 residues. Deletions cut 2 bases from V and 3 bases from J, with 8 bases between. Germline lookup yields CDR1 MNHEY and CDR2 SMNVEV (reference sequence). Here the CDR3 reads CASSLNRVYEQYF. The CDR3 DNA sequence: TGTGCCAGCAGTTTAAACAGGGTCTACGAGCAGTACTTC.

This chain links TRBV6-5 with TRBJ2-1; tentatively, D is TRBD2 (5 bases). The V end lost 0 bases, the J end lost 2 bases, and 11 bases lay between the germline ends. Germline V CDR1 and CDR2: MNHEY, SVGAGI. The CDR3 has 16 amino acids. This CDR3 is CASSYSDLRAYNEQFF. The CDR3 coding sequence is TGTGCCAGCAGTTACTCGGACTTGAGGGCCTACAATGAGCAGTTCTTC.

The rearrangement uses TRBV3-1 (or the pseudogene TRBV3-2) and TRBJ2-1, with TRBD2 matching 11 bases. Per the germline V gene, CDR1 is LGHDT and CDR2 is YNNKEL (reference sequence). This CDR3 has 15 amino acids. Trimming took 6 bases from V and 6 from J; bases not matched to a gene: 7. CDR3 nucleotide sequence: TGTGCCAGCAGTCGGTCTAGCGGGGGGCCCAATGAGCAGTTCTTC. Protein product: CASSRSSGGPNEQFF.

This chain links TRBV7-8 with TRBJ2-1; 8 bases line up with TRBD2. The CDR3 spans 16 residues. Germline V gives CDR1 SGHVS, CDR2 FQNEAQ. Losses at the gene ends were 1 base for V and 8 bases for J; bases not matched to a gene: 10. In DNA form, the CDR3 reads TGTGCCAGCAGCTTAGGAGTTACGGGGGGGCCCCATGAGCAGTTCTTC. Translating it yields CASSLGVTGGPHEQFF.

V is TRBV5-6 and J is TRBJ1-2; 9 nucleotides agree with TRBD1. J gave up 8 bases and V 3 bases, and 2 bases lay outside the gene matches. Germline V gene sequence: CDR1 SGHDT, CDR2 YYEEEE. The CDR3 has 12 residues. DNA of the CDR3: TGTGCCAGCAGCTGGACAGGGGAGGGCTACACCTTC. Encoded protein: CASSWTGEGYTF.

V gene TRBV15 combines with J gene TRBJ2-7, with 12 bases matching TRBD1. This CDR3 spans 15 amino acids. Germline values: CDR1 LNHNV, CDR2 YYDKDF (reference sequence). J was trimmed by 6 bases and V by 4 bases; bases with no gene match: 7. CDR3 residues: CATSNPGQGAGEQYF. CDR3 DNA sequence: TGTGCCACCAGCAACCCGGGACAGGGGGCTGGCGAGCAGTACTTC.

The CDR3 DNA reads TGTGCCAGCAGCGGTGACAGGTTCTACGAGCAGTACTTC. The encoded protein is CASSGDRFYEQYF. This chain joins TRBV9 and TRBJ2-7, with D possibly being TRBD1 (6 bases). The CDR3 spans 13 residues. Germline V gene lookup returns CDR1 SGDLS and CDR2 YYNGEE. Trimming left V 3 bases short and J 3 bases short, with 10 bases between.

The gene calls are TRBV19 and TRBJ2-1, with TRBD2 matching 12 bases. The CDR3 consists of 13 residues. Unmatched junction bases numbered 1, after V lost 8 bases and J lost 5 bases. The germline V gene encodes CDR1 LNHDA and CDR2 SQIVND (reference sequence). CDR3 in amino acids: CASRTSGDNEQFF. DNA for the CDR3: TGTGCCAGTCGGACTAGCGGGGACAATGAGCAGTTCTTC.

The rearrangement joins TRBV12-5 to TRBJ2-2; no clear D gene. The CDR3 has 12 residues. The germline V gene has CDR1 LGHNT and CDR2 FRNRAP. With 7 bases removed from V and 3 bases from J, the gap between germline ends came to 6 bases. CDR3 sequence: CASAVDTGELFF. The CDR3 bases are TGTGCTAGTGCTGTCGACACCGGGGAGCTGTTTTTT.